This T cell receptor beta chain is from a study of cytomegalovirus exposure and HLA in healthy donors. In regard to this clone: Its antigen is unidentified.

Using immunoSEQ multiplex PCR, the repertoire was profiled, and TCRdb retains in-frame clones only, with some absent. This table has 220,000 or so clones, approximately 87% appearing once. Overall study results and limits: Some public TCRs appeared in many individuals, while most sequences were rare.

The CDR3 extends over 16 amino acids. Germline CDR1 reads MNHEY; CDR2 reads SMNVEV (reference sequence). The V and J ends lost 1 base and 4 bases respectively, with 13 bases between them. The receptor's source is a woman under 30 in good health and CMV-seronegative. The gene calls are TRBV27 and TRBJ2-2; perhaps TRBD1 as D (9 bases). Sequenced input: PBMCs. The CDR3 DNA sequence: TGTGCCAGCAGTTTATTAGCGGGACAGGGCACCGGGGAGCTGTTTTTT. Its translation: CASSLLAGQGTGELFF.